The source of this TCR beta chain is a study of blood T cell repertoires in COVID-19. The V end lost 1 base, the J end lost 2 bases, and 5 bases lay between the germline ends. CDR3 size: 12 residues. Germline V CDR1 and CDR2: GTSNPN, SVGIG (reference sequence). Original handling: Reference gene primer amplification gave estimated nucleated cell counts. Only in-frame clones appear in the TCRdb table, and some are missing; sequencing was by immunoSEQ multiplex PCR. V and J calls and clone size are given by that table; D and trimming were obtained from the DNA. This table has approximately 34,000 clones, roughly 80% appearing once.

Material for sequencing was peripheral blood. The origin of this receptor is a man aged 70-80 years with COVID-19, enrolled during active disease. The chain employs TRBV30 and TRBJ1-1, with D unresolved. The CDR3 DNA follows: TGTGCCTGGAGTGGTATAAACACTGAAGCTTTCTTT. It codes for CAWSGINTEAFF. Using reference TRBV30 and TRBJ1-1 for the parts outside the CDR3, the full variable domain is SQTIHQWPATLVQPVGSPLSLECTVEGTSNPNLYWYRQAAGRGLQLLFYSVGIGQISSEVPQNLSASRPQDRQFILSSKKLLLSDSGFYLCAWSGINTEAFFGQGTRLTVV.